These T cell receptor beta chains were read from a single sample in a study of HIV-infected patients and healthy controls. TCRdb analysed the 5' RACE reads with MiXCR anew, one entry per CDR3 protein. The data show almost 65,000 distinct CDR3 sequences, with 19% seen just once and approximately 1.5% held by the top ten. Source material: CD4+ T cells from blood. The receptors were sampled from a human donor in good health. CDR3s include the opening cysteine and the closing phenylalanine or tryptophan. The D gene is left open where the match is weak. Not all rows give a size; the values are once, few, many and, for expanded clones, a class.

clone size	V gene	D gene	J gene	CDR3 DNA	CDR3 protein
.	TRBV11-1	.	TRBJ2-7	TGTGCCAGCAGCTTGAGTGCAGGGGCTGGTTACGAGCAGTACTTC	CASSLSAGAGYEQYF
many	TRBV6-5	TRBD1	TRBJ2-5	TGTGCCAGCAGTTACTCGTATTCAGGGGGTCGGTCCCAGTACTTC	CASSYSYSGGRSQYF
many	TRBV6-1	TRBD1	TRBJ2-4	TGTGCCAGCAGCACGGACAGGGGAGGGGTCCAGTACTTC	CASSTDRGGVQYF
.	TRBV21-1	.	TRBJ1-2	TGTGCCAGCCCCCTCGCAGGAAGATTCTATGGCTACACCTTC	CASPLAGRFYGYTF
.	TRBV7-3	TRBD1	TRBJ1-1	TGTGCCAGCAGCCCACAGGGGTCCAACACTGAAGCTTTCTTT	CASSPQGSNTEAFF
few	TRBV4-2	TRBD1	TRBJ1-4	TGTGCCAGCAGCCATAGTCAGGGGGAGGAAAAACTGTTTTTT	CASSHSQGEEKLFF
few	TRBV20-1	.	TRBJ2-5	TGCAGTGCGGTGATGAGCTCCCAAGAGACCCAGTACTTC	CSAVMSSQETQYF
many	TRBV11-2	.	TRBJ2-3	TGTGCCAGCAGCTTAGACGGGGCCGACACAGATACGCAGTATTTT	CASSLDGADTDTQYF
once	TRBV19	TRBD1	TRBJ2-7	TGTGCCAGTAGTCGGACAGGGGACTTATCCTACGAGCAGTACTTC	CASSRTGDLSYEQYF
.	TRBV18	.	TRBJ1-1	TGTGCCAGCTCGGATAAACAGATACAGAACACTGAAGCTTTCTTT	CASSDKQIQNTEAFF
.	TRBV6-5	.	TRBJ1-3	TGTGCCAGCAGTTACTCCCGGAGTTCTTCGGTTAGCACCATATATTTT	CASSYSRSSSVSTIYF
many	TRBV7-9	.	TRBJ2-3	TGTGCCAGCAGCTGGGACGGACGCACAGATACGCAGTATTTT	CASSWDGRTDTQYF
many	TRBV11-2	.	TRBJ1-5	TGTGCCAGCAGCTTAGGCGGGGGTGTAGGGCAGCCCCAGCATTTT	CASSLGGGVGQPQHF
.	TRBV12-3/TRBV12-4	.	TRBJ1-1	TGTGCCAGCAGTTTAGGACAGGAAGCCGAAGCTTTCTTT	CASSLGQEAEAFF
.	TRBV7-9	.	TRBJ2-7	TGTGCCAGCAGCCTATTCAACTACGAGCAGTACTTC	CASSLFNYEQYF
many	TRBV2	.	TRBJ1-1	TGTGCCAGCAGTGAAGTCCGGATTGCAGCTTTCTTT	CASSEVRIAAFF
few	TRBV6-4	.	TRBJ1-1	TGTGCCAGCACCAGACTCCCCGGGCCGGGGAACACTGAAGCTTTCTTT	CASTRLPGPGNTEAFF
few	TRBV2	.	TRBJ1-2	TGTGCCAGCAGTCTGACAGGAGACTATGGCTACACCTTC	CASSLTGDYGYTF
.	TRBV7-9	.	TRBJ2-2	TGTGCCAGCAGCTCCTGGACTAACACCGGGGAGCTGTTTTTT	CASSSWTNTGELFF
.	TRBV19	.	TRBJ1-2	TGTGCCAGTAGCGACGGTACCCCTGGGTATACCTTC	CASSDGTPGYTF
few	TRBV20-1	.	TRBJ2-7	TGCAGTGCTAGATTCGGGGACTACGAGCAGTACTTC	CSARFGDYEQYF
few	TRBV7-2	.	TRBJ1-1	TGTGCCAGCAGGGTCGGGATTGGACAGACGGCTTTCTTT	CASRVGIGQTAFF
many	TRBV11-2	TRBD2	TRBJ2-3	TGTGCCAGCAGCTTGGGGATAGCGGGGGGCCCTACCGGAGATACGCAGTATTTT	CASSLGIAGGPTGDTQYF
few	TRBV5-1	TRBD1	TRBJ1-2	TGCGCCAGCCCGAAAGCGGACAGGGGGGATGGCTACACCTTC	CASPKADRGDGYTF
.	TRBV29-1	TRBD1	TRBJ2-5	TGCAGCGCCCGACCGGGACAGGGGGCAAATTTCGGCGAGACCCAGTACTTC	CSARPGQGANFGETQYF
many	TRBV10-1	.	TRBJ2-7	TGCGCCAGCAGTACCCCATCGGGGGCCGAGCAGTACTTC	CASSTPSGAEQYF
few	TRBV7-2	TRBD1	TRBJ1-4	TGTGCCAGCAGCTTAGGAGACAGGGGGCCAGCTAATGAAAAACTGTTTTTT	CASSLGDRGPANEKLFF
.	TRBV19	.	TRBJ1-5	TGTGCCAGTAGCCCTCCGGGCCCCGGGGCCCAGCATTTT	CASSPPGPGAQHF
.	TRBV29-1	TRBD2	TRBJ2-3	TGCAGCGTTGAGAGCGGGAGGGCCTTGGGTACGCAGTATTTT	CSVESGRALGTQYF
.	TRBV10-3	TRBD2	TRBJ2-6	TGTGCCATCAGTGAAGGAGGACTAGCGGGAGCTGGGGCCAACGTCCTGACTTTC	CAISEGGLAGAGANVLTF
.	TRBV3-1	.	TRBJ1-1	TGTGCCAGCAGCCAAGCTGAAGGGAACACTGAAGCTTTCTTT	CASSQAEGNTEAFF
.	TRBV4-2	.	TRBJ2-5	TGTGCCAGCAGCCGCGAAATCGCAGAGACCCAGTACTTC	CASSREIAETQYF
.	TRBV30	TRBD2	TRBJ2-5	TGTGCCTGGAGGACCGGGACTAGTGGCAAGACCCAGTACTTC	CAWRTGTSGKTQYF
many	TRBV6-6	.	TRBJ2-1	TGTGCCAGCAGTTACGTAGGTCCTACGGGTTTGGGGCAGTTCTTC	CASSYVGPTGLGQFF
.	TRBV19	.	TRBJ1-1	TGTGCCAGTAAATTTGGGGGAACTGAAGCTTTCTTT	CASKFGGTEAFF
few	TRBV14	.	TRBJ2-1	TGTGCCAGCAGCCAAGTCCCGGGTGAGCAGTTCTTC	CASSQVPGEQFF
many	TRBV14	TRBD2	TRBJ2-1	TGTGCCAGCAGCCTAGTCCGCGGGACTAGTATCAATGAGCAGTTCTTC	CASSLVRGTSINEQFF
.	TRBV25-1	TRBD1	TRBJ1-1	TGTGCCAGCAGACCTAGAACAGGGGGCACTGAAGCTTTCTTT	CASRPRTGGTEAFF
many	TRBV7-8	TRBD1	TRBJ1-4	TGTGCCAGCAGCTTAGAGGACAGGAAGAAAGCTACTAATGAAAAACTGTTTTTT	CASSLEDRKKATNEKLFF
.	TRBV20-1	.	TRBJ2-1	TGCAGTGCTAGAGAGGTGTGGGGACAAAGCTCCTACAATGAGCAGTTCTTC	CSAREVWGQSSYNEQFF
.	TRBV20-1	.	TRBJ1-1	TGCAGTGTCAGGGTAGAGAACACTGAAGCTTTCTTT	CSVRVENTEAFF
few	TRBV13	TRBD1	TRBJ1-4	TGTGCCAGCAGCTGGAGGACAGGGGGCGCGGGTGAAAAACTGTTTTTT	CASSWRTGGAGEKLFF
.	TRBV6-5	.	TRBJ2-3	TGTGCCAGCTCCGACAGCACAGATACGCAGTATTTT	CASSDSTDTQYF
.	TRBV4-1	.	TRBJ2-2	TGCGCCAGCAGCCAAGATCGAACTAGGACCGGGGAGCTGTTTTTT	CASSQDRTRTGELFF
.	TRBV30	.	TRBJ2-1	TGTGCCTGGAGCGGGGACTCCTACAATGAGCAGTTCTTC	CAWSGDSYNEQFF
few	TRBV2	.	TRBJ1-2	TGTGCCAGCAGTGAAGCCTCAGGGACCAACTATGGCTACACCTTC	CASSEASGTNYGYTF
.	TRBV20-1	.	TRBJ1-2	TGCAGTGCCAGGGCACATCTGGGGGGCTCGGATGGCTACACCTTC	CSARAHLGGSDGYTF
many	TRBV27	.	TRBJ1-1	TGTGCCAGCAGTTTTAACGCCGGGGGCACTGAAGCTTTCTTT	CASSFNAGGTEAFF
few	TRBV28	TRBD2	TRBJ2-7	TGTGCCAGCGGCTCGACTAGCGGGGCTTACGAGCAGTACTTC	CASGSTSGAYEQYF
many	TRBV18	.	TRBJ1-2	TGTGCCAGCTCACCACCGTTAGGGGTCGGCTATGGCTACACCTTC	CASSPPLGVGYGYTF
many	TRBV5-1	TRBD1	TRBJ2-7	TGCGCCAGCAGCCCCGTCCCGGGACAGGGGTCCTACGAGCAGTACTTC	CASSPVPGQGSYEQYF
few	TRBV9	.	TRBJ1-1	TGTGCCAGCAGCGTAGCCCATAACACTGAAGCTTTCTTT	CASSVAHNTEAFF